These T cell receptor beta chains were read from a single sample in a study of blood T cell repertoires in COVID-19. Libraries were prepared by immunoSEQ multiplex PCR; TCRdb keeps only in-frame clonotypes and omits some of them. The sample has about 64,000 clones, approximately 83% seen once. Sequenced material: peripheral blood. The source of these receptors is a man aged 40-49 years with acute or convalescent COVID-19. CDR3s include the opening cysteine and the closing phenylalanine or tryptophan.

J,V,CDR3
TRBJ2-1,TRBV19,CASSSSGYNEQFF
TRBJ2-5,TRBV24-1,CAIVMDLAWEETQYF
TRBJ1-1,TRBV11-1,CASSLEGQGFTEAFF
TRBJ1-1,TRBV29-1,CSVERGLGGDTEAFF
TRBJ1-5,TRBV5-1,CASSAHFNQPQHF
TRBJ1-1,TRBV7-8,CASTLPVGTGRQGAEAFF
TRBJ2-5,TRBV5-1,CASSSLTGQETQYF
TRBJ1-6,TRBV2,CATGQDSSPLHF
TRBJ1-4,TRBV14,CASSHEERGEKLFF
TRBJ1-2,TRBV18,CASSPGSEVYGYTF
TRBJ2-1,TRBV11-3,CASSYTTDRVWNEQFF
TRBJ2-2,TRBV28,CASSFSPGQGIAGELFF
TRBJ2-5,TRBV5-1,CASSSGQSQETQYF
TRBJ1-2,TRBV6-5,CASSYSYSGARGGYTF
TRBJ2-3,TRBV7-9,CASRRTDTQYF
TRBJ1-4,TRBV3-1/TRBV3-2,CASSRRDLTGQEKLFF
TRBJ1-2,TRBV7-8,CASSLQGSGYGYTF
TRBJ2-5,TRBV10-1,CASSESKGLAGKETQYF
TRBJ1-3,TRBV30,CAWRAGAAGNTIYF
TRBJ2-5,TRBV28,CASSFAGGHQETQYF
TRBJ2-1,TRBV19,CASIGEASPNEQFF
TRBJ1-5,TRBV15,CATSREGHSNQPQHF
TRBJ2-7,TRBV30,CAWSSSGGPEQYF
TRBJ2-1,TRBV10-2,CASSRGEGEQFF
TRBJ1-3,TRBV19,CATSREEGISGNTIYF
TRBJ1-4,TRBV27,CASKGQNNEKLFF
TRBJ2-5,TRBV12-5,CASRQSGMKETQYF
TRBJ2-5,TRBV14,CASSQARANAGPMRETQYF
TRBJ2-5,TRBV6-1,CASSETGGPPEETQYF
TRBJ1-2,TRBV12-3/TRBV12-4,CASSLMGSTYTF
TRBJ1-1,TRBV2,CASSSVGRNTEAFF
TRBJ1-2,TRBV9,CASSVVRGLGYTF
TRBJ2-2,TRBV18,CASSLLAGSANTGELFF
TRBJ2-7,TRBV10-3,CAISRDRGYEQYF
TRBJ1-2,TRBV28,CASSPGENYGYTF
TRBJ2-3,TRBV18,CASRGSTDTQYF
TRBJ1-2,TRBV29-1,CSAEDRGDYGYTF
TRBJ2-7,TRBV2,CASMIGRSGEQYF